This T cell receptor (beta chain) was retrieved from a study of T cell responses to AZD1222 COVID-19 vaccine. Deletions cut 3 bases from V and 8 bases from J, with 13 bases between. The CDR3 has 13 amino acids. A remark on this clone: What it binds is unknown.

The repertoire was sequenced with immunoSEQ multiplex PCR; TCRdb's copy has only in-frame clones and lacks some. The data show under 150,000 clones, about 90% seen once. Study findings and constraints: Elevations in Spike-specific TCR breadth and depth followed administration of two AZD1222 doses. Most donors were white British, females outnumbered males, and clonal diversity was possibly underestimated. Targets within unmutated variant regions were reportedly found for nearly half of spike-specific TCRs.

The J gene is TRBJ1-2, the V gene TRBV12-3 or TRBV12-4, with D tentatively TRBD1 (5 bases). Source: peripheral blood, taken on day 0 of AZD1222 vaccination. This clonotype was sampled from an adult in good health. This chain's CDR3 is CASSLGGMGGYTF. In nucleotides, the CDR3 is TGTGCCAGCAGTTTGGGGGGGATGGGAGGCTACACCTTC.